The TCR beta chain described here comes from a study of blood T cell repertoires in COVID-19. The protocol was immunoSEQ multiplex PCR, while the TCRdb copy is restricted to in-frame clones and leaves out a portion. The sample has about 55,000 clones, roughly 85% seen once. V lost 1 base and J lost 4, with 8 bases in between. The CDR3 has 14 residues. Germline V lookup: CDR1 LGHDT, CDR2 YNNKEL (reference sequence). Material: peripheral blood. This chain connects TRBV3-1 (or the pseudogene TRBV3-2) to TRBJ2-1, with D possibly matching TRBD1 (5 bases). The TCR comes from a human donor in a cohort sampled during active COVID-19. The CDR3 region is CASSQGRAYNEQFF. The DNA for the CDR3 is TGTGCCAGCAGCCAAGGCAGGGCTTACAATGAGCAGTTCTTC.